This T cell receptor beta chain was recorded in a study of shared clonotypes between healthy human individuals. Study conclusions and caveats: The sharing of about 5.3% of naive CD4 clonotypes was seen across several donors.

Sequencing was at deep level. Assay used: immunoSEQ multiplex PCR; TCRdb lists only in-frame clones, some missing. The data show hundreds of thousands of clones, 73% seen once. The germline V gene encodes CDR1 MNHEY and CDR2 SVGAGI. The CDR3 is made up of 14 amino acids. Trimming pared 5 bases from V and 8 bases from J, leaving 16 bases between. Donors had no recently reported acute infections or vaccinations and were HIV-negative. Within Nashville, Tennessee resided all donors, each a Caucasian adult. Notes on this clone: Its antigen is still unknown.

The sequenced sample consisted of memory CD4+ T cells sorted from blood. The subset was: CD45RA-negative fraction. This chain links TRBV6-5 with TRBJ1-3; D is possibly TRBD1 (5 bases). The sequence was collected from a woman under 40 in good health. The CDR3 sequence: CASSPRDRQHTIYF. The CDR3 region has the DNA TGTGCCAGCAGTCCCCGGGACCGCCAGCACACCATATATTTT.